These T cell receptor beta chains were read from a single sample in a study of spatial heterogeneity in lung cancer. TCRdb itself ran the 5' RACE reads through MiXCR, one entry per CDR3 protein. Here the sample spans tens of thousands of distinct CDR3 sequences, about an eighth being singletons. This material consisted of PBMCs, taken at surgery. The source of these receptors is a female donor with early-stage non-small cell lung cancer. The CDR3 runs from the conserved cysteine through the conserved F or W. D genes are given only for firm matches. A clone size is listed for some rows: how often the clone was seen (once, few, many), or a class if it is expanded.

J	V	D	size	DNA	CDR3
TRBJ2-4	TRBV20-1	TRBD2	NA	TGCAGTGCTAGAGATGTAGCGGGGCGAGCCAAAAACATGCAGTACTTC	CSARDVAGRAKNMQYF
TRBJ2-1	TRBV7-9	TRBD2	NA	TGTGCCAGCAGCTTAGAATTAGCGGGGGGTAAGAATGAGCAGTTCTTC	CASSLELAGGKNEQFF
TRBJ2-7	TRBV20-1	TRBD1	few	TGCAGTGCTAAGGGAGCCGGGACAGGACTCTACGAGCAGTACTTC	CSAKGAGTGLYEQYF
TRBJ1-1	TRBV6-1	NA	few	TGTGCCAGCAAAGACCGGGGGACACGACCCACCACAGACGCTGAAGCTTTCTTT	CASKDRGTRPTTDAEAFF
TRBJ2-1	TRBV5-1	NA	NA	TGCGCCAGCAGCGGGGATATTGAGCAGTTCTTC	CASSGDIEQFF
TRBJ1-2	TRBV6-5	TRBD1	many	TGTGCCAGGCTCACCCACAGGGGTATTATCCTAAACTATGGCTACACCTTC	CARLTHRGIILNYGYTF
TRBJ1-1	TRBV5-1	NA	NA	TGCGCCAGCAGCTTGGGCTCCGCGAACACTGAAGCTTTCTTT	CASSLGSANTEAFF
TRBJ1-1	TRBV7-2	NA	many	TGTGCCAGCAGCTTAGAGGGCCGGAGACCTGAAGCTTTCTTT	CASSLEGRRPEAFF
TRBJ1-5	TRBV7-2	NA	many	TGTGCCAGCAGCTTAGACGGGGGCGGGGATCAGCCCCAGCATTTT	CASSLDGGGDQPQHF
TRBJ2-7	TRBV3-1	TRBD2	NA	TGTGCCAGCAGCCAAGATGGCGGGGGGCACTACGAGCAGTACTTC	CASSQDGGGHYEQYF
TRBJ1-5	TRBV7-2	NA	NA	TGTGCCAGCAGCTTAGGCGCACAGTATAGCAATCAGCCCCAGCATTTT	CASSLGAQYSNQPQHF
TRBJ2-1	TRBV20-1	NA	few	TGCAGTGCTAGAGACTGGAGCCTTGAGCAGTTCTTC	CSARDWSLEQFF
TRBJ2-2	TRBV5-1	NA	NA	TGCGCCAGCAGCTTGGTGGAGAACACCGGGGAGCTGTTTTTT	CASSLVENTGELFF
TRBJ2-5	TRBV12-3/TRBV12-4	NA	NA	TGTGCCAGCAGTCTACTCCCGGGACCCAAGTACCAAGAGACCCAGTACTTC	CASSLLPGPKYQETQYF
TRBJ2-2	TRBV6-4	TRBD2	once	TGTGCCAGCAGTGAACTAGCGACCACCGGGGAGCTGTTTTTT	CASSELATTGELFF
TRBJ2-5	TRBV29-1	NA	many	TGCAGCGTTAGAAGCGAAGAGACCCAGTACTTC	CSVRSEETQYF
TRBJ1-6	TRBV7-9	NA	many	TGTGCCAGCAGCCATCCCCGGGGGAGCAATTCACCCCTCCACTTT	CASSHPRGSNSPLHF
TRBJ1-6	TRBV20-1	NA	NA	TGCAGTGCTAGAGCAAGAGTAGGGGGAAATAATTCACCCCTCCACTTT	CSARARVGGNNSPLHF
TRBJ2-5	TRBV14	TRBD1	NA	TGTGCCAGCAGCCCACGGGACAGGGGTGGGCAAGAGACCCAGTACTTC	CASSPRDRGGQETQYF
TRBJ1-3	TRBV28	NA	many	TGTGCCAGCTTCAAAAACACCATATATTTT	CASFKNTIYF
TRBJ1-3	TRBV9	TRBD1	NA	TGTGCCAGCAGCCCCGGCCGACAGGGCTCCTCTGGAAACACCATATATTTT	CASSPGRQGSSGNTIYF
TRBJ1-4	TRBV7-2	NA	NA	TGTGCCAGCAGCTCTGACAGAGGCGCCGGGGAAAAACTGTTTTTT	CASSSDRGAGEKLFF
TRBJ1-1	TRBV10-3	NA	few	TGTGCCATCAGTGACCCGGGATTGAACACTGAAGCTTTCTTT	CAISDPGLNTEAFF
TRBJ1-1	TRBV10-3	NA	many	TGTGCCATTACCGGGACGGTGAACACTGAAGCTTTCTTT	CAITGTVNTEAFF
TRBJ1-5	TRBV7-9	NA	NA	TGTGCCAGCAGCTTGCACAGGAGCCCGCAGCCCCAGCATTTT	CASSLHRSPQPQHF
TRBJ2-3	TRBV30	NA	many	TGTGCCTGGAGTGCCCTAGCCGGCCGTAGCACAGATACGCAGTATTTT	CAWSALAGRSTDTQYF
TRBJ2-2	TRBV5-6	TRBD1	NA	TGTGCCAGCAGCACTCCGGGACAGGAAATAGTTTACACCGGGGAGCTGTTTTTT	CASSTPGQEIVYTGELFF
TRBJ1-2	TRBV6-5	TRBD1	NA	TGTGCCAGCAGTTTTAGACAGGGTGGCGGCTACACCTTC	CASSFRQGGGYTF
TRBJ1-6	TRBV12-3/TRBV12-4	NA	many	TGTGCCAGCAGTTTGGGCTATAATTCACCCCTCCACTTT	CASSLGYNSPLHF
TRBJ2-1	TRBV12-3/TRBV12-4	TRBD2	NA	TGTGCCAGCAGTTTAAAGCGGGGGGGCCACGATGAGCAGTTCTTC	CASSLKRGGHDEQFF
TRBJ1-2	TRBV9	NA	many	TGTGCCAGCAGCGTAGGTCGAGAATTCTATGGCTACACCTTC	CASSVGREFYGYTF
TRBJ1-5	TRBV28	NA	many	TGTGCCAGCAGGGACAGTAATCAGCCCCAGCATTTT	CASRDSNQPQHF
TRBJ2-7	TRBV2	NA	many	TGTGCCAGCAGTGTCGGCGGGGCCTCCTACGAGCAGTACTTC	CASSVGGASYEQYF
TRBJ2-5	TRBV7-8	NA	NA	TGTGCCAGCAGCCCACAACCTCGACTCCGGACCCAGTACTTC	CASSPQPRLRTQYF
TRBJ2-3	TRBV20-1	NA	many	TGCAGTGCTAGAGAGGCCGGTGGGGGCACAGATACGCAGTATTTT	CSAREAGGGTDTQYF
TRBJ1-2	TRBV20-1	NA	NA	TGCAGTGCTAGAGCCAGGCCGGGGGATGGCTACACCTTC	CSARARPGDGYTF
TRBJ2-7	TRBV5-1	NA	many	TGCGCCAGCAGCTTGGCGGTGTCAGGATCCCTCTCCTACGAGCAGTACTTC	CASSLAVSGSLSYEQYF
TRBJ2-5	TRBV7-2	TRBD1	NA	TGTGCCAGCAGCCCCGGGACAGGGGAATCTGAGACCCAGTACTTC	CASSPGTGESETQYF
TRBJ2-3	TRBV27	NA	NA	TGTGCCAGCAGTTATGACACACATCATACGCAGTATTTT	CASSYDTHHTQYF
TRBJ2-1	TRBV29-1	NA	NA	TGCAGCGCCAGGGATAGGGTCAATGAGCAGTTCTTC	CSARDRVNEQFF
TRBJ1-1	TRBV20-1	NA	few	TGCAGTGCTAGCTTTCCCCCCACTGAAGCTTTCTTT	CSASFPPTEAFF
TRBJ2-7	TRBV5-1	TRBD2	many	TGCGCCAGCAGCTGGGAGGGCTACTACGAGCAGTACTTC	CASSWEGYYEQYF
TRBJ1-4	TRBV3-1	NA	many	TGTGCCAGCAGCCAACGACCGCGAAAGAAACTGTTTTTT	CASSQRPRKKLFF